A single sample is the source of the 10 T cell receptor beta chains below, sequenced in a study of regulatory T cells in long-lasting Graves disease. Time point in this sample: newly diagnosed GD, antithyroid drugs for less than 3 months. PBMCs were the source of the RNA used for TCR sequencing. Arm-PCR of CDR3 regions and iRepertoire HTBI primers were used to build TCR beta libraries. From the multiplex PCR reads, TCRdb called clonotypes with MiXCR, one entry per CDR3 protein. The repertoire consists of about 470,000 distinct CDR3 sequences, with 14% to 15% occurring once and the leading ten covering about a sixth. These sequences were also reported in another study, on T cells in Graves' hyperthyroidism and ophthalmopathy.

The material was peripheral blood mononuclear cells (PBMCs), obtained at new diagnosis, from a patient treated with antithyroid drugs. The receptors were gathered from a woman aged 25 to 39 with Graves disease.

On this clonotype itself: The CDR3 does not close with the conserved phenylalanine or tryptophan, likely indicating a read error. V and J are TRBV9 and TRBJ2-2, with 7 bases that match TRBD2. Germline V gives CDR1 SGDLS, CDR2 YYNGEE. The junction had 5 bases not matched to a gene; V was cut back by 3 bases and J by 6 bases. CDR3 length: 14 residues. In DNA, the CDR3 is TGTGCCAGCAGCGAGGGGACTAACGCCGGGGAGCTGTTTCTT. Encoded protein: CASSEGTNAGELFL.

This clonotype appeared a few times. This chain joins TRBV18 and TRBJ2-7; TRBD2 is a possible D gene (8 bases). V was pared by 4 bases and J by 1 base, with 17 bases between. Germline CDR1 and CDR2: KGHSH and LQKENI. CDR3 length: 16 amino acids. In DNA form, the CDR3 reads TGTGCCAGCTCACAGGTAGCGGGGACAGCATCCTACGAGCAGTACTTC. It is translated as CASSQVAGTASYEQYF.

The sample holds many counts of this clonotype. The chain carries TRBV6-1 and TRBJ1-5; TRBD1 agrees at 7 bases. V lost 11 bases and J lost 0; bases outside the gene matches: 10. The length of the CDR3 is 15 residues. Germline V gene data show CDR1 as MNHNS and CDR2 as SASEGT. The chain's CDR3 is CAGTEVYNSNQPQHF. The CDR3 DNA sequence: TGTGCCGGGACAGAGGTGTACAATAGCAATCAGCCCCAGCATTTT.

This clonotype has at least ten counts. V and J are TRBV11-2 and TRBJ2-5, with D possibly TRBD2 on 5 matching bases. The CDR3 has 14 residues. V lost 5 bases, J lost 2 bases, and 12 bases lay in between. Germline V gene sequence: CDR1 SGHAT, CDR2 FQNNGV. CDR3 DNA: TGTGCCAGCAGCCTCCCGGGGTATCAAGAGACCCAGTACTTC. Translation: CASSLPGYQETQYF.

This rearrangement joins TRBV7-3 to TRBJ2-1, with 8 bases lining up with TRBD2. The germline V gene encodes CDR1 SGHTA and CDR2 FQGTGA. The ends lost 5 bases at V and 7 bases at J; junction bases unmatched: 7. The CDR3 is 14 amino acids. This CDR3 reads CASSPGTRRNEQFF. In DNA form, the CDR3 reads TGTGCCAGCAGCCCAGGGACTAGGCGTAATGAGCAGTTCTTC. Looking up the rest from reference TRBV7-3 and TRBJ2-1 gives the full variable domain: GAGVSQTPSNKVTEKGKYVELRCDPISGHTALYWYRQSLGQGPEFLIYFQGTGAADDSGLPNDRFFAVRPEGSVSTLKIQRTERGDSAVYLCASSPGTRRNEQFFGPGTRLTVL.

This clonotype came up a few times. This rearrangement joins TRBV30 to TRBJ2-3; D ambiguous. Germline loops: CDR1 GTSNPN, CDR2 SVGIG (reference sequence). V gave up 4 bases and J gave up 5 bases, with 10 bases separating them. This CDR3 is 12 amino acids long. The CDR3 DNA follows: TGTGCCTGGACCGTAGGTTTAGATACGCAGTATTTT. It is translated as CAWTVGLDTQYF.

This clonotype has a count of ten or more. The chain couples TRBV12-3 or TRBV12-4 to TRBJ2-1, with 12 positions matching TRBD2. With V trimmed by 5 bases and J by 7 bases, 6 bases remained unmatched. This CDR3 region has 15 residues. This CDR3 is CASSLASGRGNEQFF. The CDR3 nucleotides read TGTGCCAGCAGTCTCGCTAGCGGGAGGGGAAATGAGCAGTTCTTC.

This clonotype was seen more than once but under ten times. This rearrangement joins TRBV7-9 to TRBJ2-7; D not resolved. V shed 0 bases and J shed 2 bases, with 11 bases lying between them. The CDR3 sequence is 15 residues long. Per the germline V gene, CDR1 is SEHNR and CDR2 is FQNEAQ (reference sequence). This CDR3 is CASSLAGRRAYEQYF. The CDR3 DNA follows: TGTGCCAGCAGCTTAGCGGGCAGACGTGCCTACGAGCAGTACTTC.

The table lists this clonotype with many counts. The rearrangement uses TRBV6-2 or TRBV6-3 and TRBJ1-6; 8 nucleotides align to TRBD1. The CDR3 is 16 amino acids. The J segment lost 6 bases and the V segment lost 0 bases, leaving 4 bases of the junction unmatched. Germline V lookup: CDR1 MNHEY, CDR2 SVGEGT. This chain's CDR3 is CASSYSQGALNSPLHF. CDR3 bases: TGTGCCAGCAGTTACTCCCAGGGGGCGCTTAATTCACCCCTCCACTTT.

The CDR3 DNA reads TGCAGCGTCACTAGCGGCCAAGAGACCCAGTACTTC. Translation gives CSVTSGQETQYF. V is TRBV29-1 and J is TRBJ2-5; 8 nucleotides line up with TRBD2. The CDR3 runs to 12 residues. The V gene's germline CDR1 is SQVTM and CDR2 ANQGSEA. V was pared by 6 bases and J by 1 base, with 1 base of the junction left unmatched.